One and the same sample provided the 19 T cell receptor beta chains below, sequenced in a study of T cells in Graves' hyperthyroidism and ophthalmopathy. TCR beta CDR3 sequences were amplified from RNA transcripts. Initially, a first-round RT-PCR of the TCR CDR3 employed the HTBI primer set. MiXCR, applied by TCRdb to the multiplex PCR reads, yields one record per CDR3 protein. Of fewer than 650,000 distinct CDR3 sequences listed, 40% to 50% are singletons. Sequencing was carried out using peripheral blood or thyroid tissue (not recorded which). The receptors originated from an adult woman with Graves' disease, either hyperthyroidism or ophthalmopathy (not recorded which).

The table lists this clonotype with a few counts. This chain connects TRBV7-2 to TRBJ1-1; D perhaps matches TRBD1 (6 bases). V lost 6 bases and J 0 bases, leaving 17 bases between the germline ends. CDR3 size: 16 residues. From germline, CDR1 is SGHTA and CDR2 FQGNSA. CDR3 region: CASSPYKDSLNTEAFF. Here the CDR3 DNA reads TGTGCCAGCAGTCCGTACAAGGACAGCTTGAACACTGAAGCTTTCTTT.

This clonotype appeared once. CDR3 nucleotides: TGTGCCAGCAGACCCTCCTTCTCCACTGAAGCTTTCTTT. The encoded protein is CASRPSFSTEAFF. V usage is TRBV13 and J usage is TRBJ1-1; D is ambiguous. Germline V CDR1 and CDR2: PRHDT, FYEKMQ (reference sequence). Trimming shortened V by 6 bases and J by 4 bases, and 12 bases separated the two germline ends. The CDR3 extends over 13 amino acids.

This clonotype was seen repeatedly, ten times or more. The chain combines TRBV7-9 with TRBJ2-5, with TRBD1 identical over 7 bases. This CDR3 spans 16 amino acids. The V and J ends lost 5 bases and 5 bases, in that order; junction bases with no gene match: 14. Germline values: CDR1 SEHNR, CDR2 FQNEAQ (reference sequence). CDR3 in amino acids: CASSPGTATHRETQYF. The CDR3 coding sequence is TGTGCCAGCAGCCCCGGGACAGCGACCCACCGGGAGACCCAGTACTTC. Combining the CDR3 with reference TRBV7-9 and TRBJ2-5 gives the whole variable domain DTGVSQNPRHKITKRGQNVTFRCDPISEHNRLYWYRQTLGQGPEFLTYFQNEAQLEKSRLLSDRFSAERPKGSFSTLEIQRTEQGDSAMYLCASSPGTATHRETQYFGPGTRLLVL.

The rearrangement uses TRBV7-9 and TRBJ2-5; 12 positions agree with TRBD2. Germline V gene data show CDR1 as SEHNR and CDR2 as FQNEAQ (reference sequence). The V segment lost 5 bases and the J segment 5 bases; nucleotides outside the gene matches: 18. The CDR3 totals 19 residues. The CDR3 protein is CASSRLASGRAGRQETQYF. CDR3 coding DNA: TGTGCCAGCAGCCGTTTGGCTAGCGGGAGGGCCGGTCGTCAGGAGACCCAGTACTTC.

This clonotype was picked up many times. V and J are TRBV5-1 and TRBJ2-6; 8 bases agree with TRBD1. V gave up 3 bases and J gave up 1 base; unmatched junction bases: 9. The CDR3 extends over 18 amino acids. Germline values: CDR1 SGHRS, CDR2 YFSETQ. The CDR3 DNA reads TGCGCCAGCAGCTCCATGGGACAGGCTCCATCTGGGGCCAACGTCCTGACTTTC. Protein sequence: CASSSMGQAPSGANVLTF.

The sample holds many counts of this clonotype. The chain joins TRBV6-1 to TRBJ1-2; D is ambiguous. In germline, CDR1 is MNHNS, CDR2 SASEGT. CDR3 length equals 15 residues. Between the trimmed V and J ends, which lost 1 base and 2 bases, there was a span of 11 bases. CDR3 sequence: CASSEDAARNYGYTF. CDR3 nucleotides: TGTGCCAGCAGTGAAGACGCGGCCCGAAACTATGGCTACACCTTC.

V usage is TRBV2 and J usage is TRBJ2-2; 9 nucleotides line up with TRBD2. J gave up 1 base and V 6 bases, and 3 bases lay outside the gene matches. The germline V gene has CDR1 SNHLY and CDR2 FYNNEI. This CDR3 has 15 amino acids. The CDR3 bases are TGTGCCAGCAGCGATAGCGGGAGGAACACCGGGGAGCTGTTTTTT. It codes for CASSDSGRNTGELFF.

This clonotype was detected many times. This chain uses TRBV4-3 with TRBJ1-1, with unresolved D. The CDR3 extends over 13 amino acids. Germline CDR1 LGHNA, CDR2 YSLEER. Trimming pared 4 bases from V and 4 bases from J, leaving 10 bases between. In DNA, the CDR3 is TGCGCCAGCAGCCTCGAGGGAGCCACTGAAGCTTTCTTT. The encoded protein is CASSLEGATEAFF.

The rearrangement links TRBV6-1 to TRBJ2-7, with 7 nucleotides matching TRBD1. Germline values: CDR1 MNHNS, CDR2 SASEGT. The V gene end was trimmed by 3 bases and the J gene end by 2 bases; junction bases not matched to a gene: 13. The CDR3 is 17 amino acids. The CDR3 is CASSDLGGLRGTYEQYF. The CDR3 region has the DNA TGTGCCAGCAGTGACTTAGGGGGCCTACGCGGAACCTACGAGCAGTACTTC.

With regard to this clonotype: Here the CDR3 omits its conserved ending phenylalanine or tryptophan, so a read error is the likely source. The DNA is omitted, as the CDR3 cannot be located on it reliably, and the CDR3 follows TCRdb's listing. The rearrangement joins TRBV7-2 to TRBJ1-4; TRBD1 is taken as the D call from the table, unchecked against the DNA. The CDR3 is 11 amino acids in total, end residues counted. CDR1 SGHTA and CDR2 FQGNSA come from the germline V gene. The CDR3 reads CASSTRQGRSY.

This chain uses TRBV29-1 with TRBJ1-6; possibly TRBD1 for D (5 bases). The CDR3 spans 13 residues. Germline V gives CDR1 SQVTM, CDR2 ANQGSEA. V was shortened by 0 bases and J by 11 bases, with 11 bases between the two germline ends. The DNA for the CDR3 is TGCAGCGTTGAAGAAGGGAGGGGCCCACCCCTCCACTTT. This encodes CSVEEGRGPPLHF. Based on the CDR3 plus reference TRBV29-1 and TRBJ1-6, the full variable domain is SAVISQKPSRDICQRGTSLTIQCQVDSQVTMMFWYRQQPGQSLTLIATANQGSEATYESGFVIDKFPISRPNLTFSTLTVSNMSPEDSSIYLCSVEEGRGPPLHFGNGTRLTVT.

At least ten counts were recorded for this clonotype. The genes are TRBV3-1 and TRBJ1-2; maybe TRBD1 (6 bases). This CDR3 has 13 residues. From germline, CDR1 is LGHDT and CDR2 YNNKEL (reference sequence). Trimming shortened V by 1 base and J by 10 bases, and 13 bases separated the two germline ends. The CDR3 sequence is CASSQAGGSTYTF. The CDR3 DNA follows: TGTGCCAGCAGCCAAGCTGGGGGCAGTACCTACACCTTC. The full variable domain, rest sourced from reference TRBV3-1 and TRBJ1-2, is DTAVSQTPKYLVTQMGNDKSIKCEQNLGHDTMYWYKQDSKKFLKIMFSYNNKELIINETVPNRFSPKSPDKAHLNLHINSLELGDSAVYFCASSQAGGSTYTFGSGTRLTVV.

The rearrangement uses TRBV20-1 and TRBJ2-7; D uncertain. The CDR3 consists of 14 residues. V was clipped by 6 bases and J by 0 bases, with 15 bases between them. Per the germline V gene, CDR1 is DFQATT and CDR2 is SNEGSKA (reference sequence). CDR3 protein: CSAQTAMSSYEQYF. In DNA, the CDR3 is TGCAGTGCCCAGACGGCGATGAGCTCCTACGAGCAGTACTTC.

This clonotype was counted between two and nine times. The chain is built from TRBV20-1 and TRBJ2-5; D remains ambiguous. This CDR3 contains 14 residues. The V end lost 6 bases, the J end lost 2 bases, and 16 bases lay between the germline ends. Germline loops: CDR1 DFQATT, CDR2 SNEGSKA (reference sequence). The CDR3 coding sequence is TGCAGTGCCTCTCATACCCTGGTTCAAGAGACCCAGTACTTC. Protein sequence: CSASHTLVQETQYF.

Many counts were recorded for this clonotype. This sequence joins TRBV5-1 and TRBJ2-5, with TRBD1 matching 9 bases. J lost 5 bases, V lost 0 bases, and 11 bases had no gene match. The CDR3 covers 17 residues. Germline CDR1 SGHRS, CDR2 YFSETQ. The CDR3 protein is CASSLAGQGLNGETQYF. CDR3 DNA sequence: TGCGCCAGCAGCTTGGCAGGACAGGGGCTAAACGGGGAGACCCAGTACTTC.

The chain combines TRBV7-2 with TRBJ2-7, with 9 nucleotides matching TRBD1. Germline-derived CDR1 and CDR2 are SGHTA and FQGNSA. V shed 7 bases, J shed 4 bases, and the junction held 5 bases outside the gene matches. The CDR3 has 13 residues. The CDR3 nucleotides read TGTGCCAGCATGACAGGGGGTGGGTACGAGCAGTACTTC. Protein sequence: CASMTGGGYEQYF. The variable domain in full, completed from reference TRBV7-2 and TRBJ2-7, reads GAGVSQSPSNKVTEKGKDVELRCDPISGHTALYWYRQSLGQGLEFLIYFQGNSAPDKSGLPSDRFSAERTGGSVSTLTIQRTQQEDSAVYLCASMTGGGYEQYFGPGTRLTVT.

The V gene is TRBV10-2, the J gene TRBJ2-7; TRBD1 matches 9 bases. CDR3 length: 15 residues. With V trimmed by 6 bases and J by 4 bases, 10 bases remained unmatched. Germline V lookup: CDR1 WSHSY, CDR2 SAAADI. CDR3 bases: TGCGCCAGCAGCGACCCCGGGACAGGGCTTTACGAGCAGTACTTC. As protein: CASSDPGTGLYEQYF.

This clonotype was recorded many times. This rearrangement joins TRBV19 to TRBJ1-2; D is unresolved. Per germline, CDR1 LNHDA and CDR2 SQIVND (reference sequence). Deletions cut 5 bases from V and 8 bases from J, with 15 bases between. The CDR3 covers 13 residues. The CDR3 sequence: CASSAGPRQGYTF. The DNA for the CDR3 is TGTGCCAGTAGTGCTGGCCCCCGCCAGGGCTACACCTTC. The variable domain in full, with the rest retrieved from reference TRBV19 and TRBJ1-2, is DGGITQSPKYLFRKEGQNVTLSCEQNLNHDAMYWYRQDPGQGLRLIYYSQIVNDFQKGDIAEGYSVSREKKESFPLTVTSAQKNPTAFYLCASSAGPRQGYTFGSGTRLTVV.

This clonotype appeared a single time. The chain links TRBV10-3 to TRBJ2-7; TRBD1 agrees at 8 bases. Germline V CDR1 and CDR2: ENHRY, SYGVKD. V trimming: 6 bases; J trimming: 0 bases; junction bases outside the gene matches: 4. The CDR3 is made up of 14 amino acids. CDR3 sequence reads: CAIRGQASSYEQYF. Written as DNA, the CDR3 is TGTGCCATCAGGGGACAGGCCAGCTCCTACGAGCAGTACTTC.